These T cell receptor beta chains were read from a single sample in a study of blood T cell repertoires in COVID-19. The method was immunoSEQ multiplex PCR; TCRdb's version includes in-frame clones alone and lacks a portion of them. Of under 35,000 clones detected, about 89% appear once; the ten largest clones hold 35% to 55%. The specimen sequenced was peripheral blood. These receptors were taken from a human donor in a cohort sampled during active COVID-19. Both conserved end residues are part of each CDR3. A D gene is named only where the DNA matches it firmly. Clone size, where shown, is once, few, many, or a class for clones that have expanded.

clone_size j_call d_call v_call cdr3_nt cdr3_aa
NA TRBJ2-2 NA TRBV27 TGTGCCAGCAGTTTATTAGGACTTAACACCGGGGAGCTGTTTTTT CASSLLGLNTGELFF
NA TRBJ2-3 TRBD2 TRBV4-1 TGCGCCAGCAGCCATCTAGCGGGGGGGCACACAGATACGCAGTATTTT CASSHLAGGHTDTQYF
few TRBJ1-1 TRBD1 TRBV6-2/TRBV6-3 TGTGCCAGCAGTGACTGGGACAGCCCGAGGCACACTGAAGCTTTCTTT CASSDWDSPRHTEAFF
once TRBJ2-5 TRBD2 TRBV4-2 TGTGCCAGCAGCCAGGACTACCGGGGAGCGGGAGAGGAGACCCAGTACTTC CASSQDYRGAGEETQYF
NA TRBJ1-5 NA TRBV7-2 TGTGCCAGCAGCTTAAGGGGCGTCGGGAGTCAGCCCCAGCATTTT CASSLRGVGSQPQHF
once TRBJ2-7 TRBD1 TRBV3-1/TRBV3-2 TGTGCCAGCAGCCAGGATACAGGGGGCTACGAGCAGTACTTC CASSQDTGGYEQYF
once TRBJ1-2 TRBD1 TRBV14 TGTGCCAGCAGCTACGACGACAGGGTCCATAACCCCATCTTCTTCTTC CASSYDDRVHNPIFFF
NA TRBJ1-2 NA TRBV19 TGTGCCAGTAGTATACCGGGACAAGGGATATGGTATGGCTACACCTTC CASSIPGQGIWYGYTF
NA TRBJ2-2 NA TRBV7-3 TGTGCCAGCAGTCCACAGGGCCAGCCGAACACCGGGGAGCTGTTTTTT CASSPQGQPNTGELFF
NA TRBJ1-5 NA TRBV18 TGTGCCAGCTCAGCGGGAGCAGGTAGGACAAATCAGCCCCAGCATTTT CASSAGAGRTNQPQHF
NA TRBJ2-7 NA TRBV20-1 TGCAGTGCTAGTGGGACACTAAGCTCCTACGAGCAGTACTTC CSASGTLSSYEQYF
NA TRBJ1-2 TRBD1 TRBV6-5 TGTGCCAGCTTGGGACAGGGGGAGACTAACTATGGCTACACCTTC CASLGQGETNYGYTF
NA TRBJ2-1 NA TRBV15 TGTGCCACCAGCAGTGATGTCGGTGTCAATGAGCAGTTCTTC CATSSDVGVNEQFF
NA TRBJ2-3 NA TRBV5-1 TGCGCCAGCAGCTCCCCCTCAGATACGCAGTATTTT CASSSPSDTQYF
few TRBJ1-5 NA TRBV6-2/TRBV6-3 TGTGCCAGCAGTCATATATCCCCCCCCGTGGGAGTACGTCAGCCCCAGCATTTT CASSHISPPVGVRQPQHF
NA TRBJ1-5 NA TRBV7-2 TGTGCCAGCAGCCCCCCGGCCGTGGCAGGGATAGGCAATCAGCCCCAGCATTTT CASSPPAVAGIGNQPQHF
NA TRBJ1-1 TRBD1 TRBV3-1/TRBV3-2 TGTGCCAGCAGCCTACCTTCTAGACAGGGAACTGAAGCTTTCTTT CASSLPSRQGTEAFF
NA TRBJ2-1 NA TRBV6-6 TGTGCCAGCAGTCCCCGCCGGGTGGGGCAGTTCTTC CASSPRRVGQFF
NA TRBJ1-5 TRBD1 TRBV9 TGTGCCAGCAGCCCCGGACAGGGGCGAGATCAGCCCCAGCATTTT CASSPGQGRDQPQHF
NA TRBJ1-2 NA TRBV14 TGTGCCAGCGCTGCAGGCGCCAACTATGGCTACACCTTC CASAAGANYGYTF
once TRBJ1-3 NA TRBV24-1 TGTGCCACCAGTGATCCGGCGGGCACCATATATTTT CATSDPAGTIYF
NA TRBJ2-2 TRBD1 TRBV5-1 TGCGCCAGCAGCTTCGATGGACAGGGTTTCACCGGGGAGCTGTTTTTT CASSFDGQGFTGELFF
NA TRBJ2-6 NA TRBV13 TGTGCCAGCAGCCCTTCAGACTTTCCTCCAACTGGGGCCAACGTCCTGACTTTC CASSPSDFPPTGANVLTF
NA TRBJ2-1 NA TRBV11-3 TGTGCCAGCAGCTTAGATCAGGGCATAGGGTACAATGAGCAGTTCTTC CASSLDQGIGYNEQFF
NA TRBJ1-4 TRBD1 TRBV10-3 TGTGCCATCAGTGGCATTGGACAGGGGTTTGAAAAACTGTTTTTT CAISGIGQGFEKLFF
NA TRBJ1-2 TRBD1 TRBV27 TGTGCCAGCAGTTCACTGGGACAGGGGGCCTCTAACTATGGCTACACCTTC CASSSLGQGASNYGYTF
NA TRBJ2-4 TRBD1 TRBV5-1 TGCGCCAGCAGCTTGGGACAGGGGGCGGCTAGAGCCAAAAACATTCAGTACTTC CASSLGQGAARAKNIQYF
few TRBJ2-5 TRBD2 TRBV18 TGTGCCAGCTCACCAACCCCACTAGCGGGGGCGGATTCCCAGTACTTC CASSPTPLAGADSQYF
NA TRBJ1-4 TRBD1 TRBV7-2 TGTGCCAGCAGCCCGGACAGGGGAAATGAAAAACTGTTTTTT CASSPDRGNEKLFF
NA TRBJ1-5 NA TRBV4-2 TGTGCCAGCAGCCAAGATCGGTATAGCAATCAGCCCCAGCATTTT CASSQDRYSNQPQHF
NA TRBJ1-2 NA TRBV5-1 TGCGCCAGCAGCAAAGGGGGGGATACCTCTAACTATGGCTACACCTTC CASSKGGDTSNYGYTF
NA TRBJ2-5 TRBD2 TRBV7-8 TGTGCCAGCAGCTCGGGACTAGCGTTCCAAGAGACCCAGTACTTC CASSSGLAFQETQYF
few TRBJ2-7 NA TRBV11-2 TGTGCCAGCAGCCCTCTCGCCAGGGGCCTGCAGTACTTC CASSPLARGLQYF
NA TRBJ2-5 TRBD1 TRBV5-1 TGCGCCAGCAGCCTAGGACAGGAACAAGAGACCCAGTACTTC CASSLGQEQETQYF
NA TRBJ1-4 TRBD1 TRBV5-1 TGCGCCAGCAGCTTGGGTCAGGGGGCGAAAAAACTGTTTTTT CASSLGQGAKKLFF
NA TRBJ2-1 NA TRBV18 TGTGCCAGCTCACAAGACTCGGGCTCCTACAATGAGCAGTTCTTC CASSQDSGSYNEQFF
once TRBJ2-5 NA TRBV7-9 TGTGCCGCACAGGGAGAGACCCAGTACTTC CAAQGETQYF
NA TRBJ1-2 TRBD1 TRBV28 TGTGCCAGCTGGGAGGGACAGGGGTATGGCTACACCTTC CASWEGQGYGYTF
NA TRBJ2-5 NA TRBV5-1 TGCGCCAGCAGCTTGGGTAGGGGTATCCAAGAGACCCAGTACTTC CASSLGRGIQETQYF
NA TRBJ1-2 TRBD1 TRBV4-1 TGCGCCAGCAGCCAAGATCACAGGGGCATCTATGGCTACACCTTC CASSQDHRGIYGYTF
NA TRBJ1-2 NA TRBV9 TGTGCCAGCAGCGTAGACAGTAACTATGGCTACACCTTC CASSVDSNYGYTF
NA TRBJ1-2 NA TRBV20-1 TGCAGTGCTCGTGTTGGACAGCGACAAGGCTACACCTTC CSARVGQRQGYTF